These 17 T cell receptor beta chains came from one sample sequenced in a study of beta chain features in type 1 diabetes. Expressed TCRB transcripts were sequenced because the isolated RNA had all been reverse transcribed beforehand. TCRdb keeps only in-frame clones here, not all; method: immunoSEQ multiplex PCR. The sample lists about 140,000 clones, roughly 9.3% occurring once. Sequencing was carried out using central memory CD4+ T cells from blood. The receptors here all came from a woman in her 40s in good health.

This clone has a single count. The V call is TRBV9, the J call TRBJ2-5, with 8 bases matching TRBD2. Germline V gene lookup returns CDR1 SGDLS and CDR2 YYNGEE. The J segment lost 5 bases and the V segment lost 0 bases, leaving 12 bases of the junction unmatched. CDR3 size: 17 residues. The CDR3 spells CASSVGSGGARRETQYF. The CDR3 DNA follows: TGTGCCAGCAGCGTAGGGAGCGGGGGAGCGCGACGGGAGACCCAGTACTTC.

This clone was observed once. This chain uses TRBV28 with TRBJ1-1; 9 nucleotides match TRBD1. This CDR3 contains 16 residues. J lost 0 bases, V lost 6 bases, and 8 bases had no gene match. Germline loops: CDR1 MDHEN, CDR2 SYDVKM. In DNA, the CDR3 is TGTGCCAGCAGGACGATAGGACAGGGGTTGAACACTGAAGCTTTCTTT. It codes for CASRTIGQGLNTEAFF.

This clone was picked up many times. The chain has TRBV7-9 and TRBJ2-3, with 8 bases that match TRBD2. This CDR3 has 15 residues. Trimming took 5 bases from V and 14 from J; bases not matched to a gene: 18. CDR1 and CDR2 (germline): SEHNR, FQNEAQ (reference sequence). CDR3 in DNA: TGTGCCAGCAGCCCCAGGTGGCGGGGGGACACAGCATGGTATTTT. This encodes CASSPRWRGDTAWYF.

The chain employs TRBV6-5 and TRBJ2-2; TRBD2 is a possible D gene (6 bases). Germline V CDR1 and CDR2: MNHEY, SVGAGI. This CDR3 contains 15 residues. Trimming stripped 5 bases from V and 6 bases from J, with 16 bases between. The CDR3 reads CASSALPSVAGELFF. The CDR3 region has the DNA TGTGCCAGCAGTGCTCTACCTAGCGTGGCCGGGGAGCTGTTTTTT.

The chain combines TRBV27 with TRBJ1-4; tentative D call: TRBD1 (5 bases). V was pared by 5 bases and J by 4 bases, with 14 bases between. CDR1 is MNHEY, CDR2 SMNVEV, per germline (reference sequence). This CDR3 spans 15 amino acids. This CDR3 is CASSRIGAGNEKLFF. In nucleotides, the CDR3 is TGTGCCAGCAGTCGAATTGGGGCAGGTAATGAAAAACTGTTTTTT.

This clone appeared a few times. In nucleotides, the CDR3 is TGCGCCAGCAGCTCCACGGGTCAGCCCTTACAAGAGACCCAGTACTTC. Its protein product is CASSSTGQPLQETQYF. This rearrangement joins TRBV5-1 to TRBJ2-5, with no clear D. This CDR3 has 16 amino acids. With 3 bases removed from V and 2 bases from J, the gap between germline ends came to 17 bases. The germline CDR1 and CDR2 sequences are SGHRS and YFSETQ.

This sequence joins TRBV27 and TRBJ2-1; D is uncertain. The germline V gene encodes CDR1 MNHEY and CDR2 SMNVEV (reference sequence). The CDR3 extends over 14 amino acids. Trimming cost V 6 bases and J 0 bases, with 9 bases left between them. Here the CDR3 reads CASSPLSSYNEQFF. CDR3 in DNA: TGTGCCAGCAGCCCTTTGAGCTCCTACAATGAGCAGTTCTTC.

This clone has more than one count but fewer than ten. In DNA form, the CDR3 reads TGTGCCAGCACCCGAGAGCCTCGAAGATGGGATACGCAGTATTTT. Translation: CASTREPRRWDTQYF. The chain couples TRBV9 to TRBJ2-3, with unresolved D. V lost 6 bases, J lost 6 bases, and 20 bases lay in between. This CDR3 spans 15 amino acids. The germline CDR1 and CDR2 sequences are SGDLS and YYNGEE.

The chain recombines TRBV7-9 with TRBJ2-1; the match to TRBD2 covers 14 bases. The CDR3 spans 17 residues. Germline V gene data show CDR1 as SEHNR and CDR2 as FQNEAQ (reference sequence). Losses at the gene ends were 5 bases for V and 5 bases for J; bases not matched to a gene: 8. The CDR3 bases are TGTGCCAGCAGCCTCACACAGACTAGCGGGGGGGACAATGAGCAGTTCTTC. Protein product: CASSLTQTSGGDNEQFF.

This clone was observed a handful of times. The chain recombines TRBV19 with TRBJ1-5; D is possibly TRBD1 (6 bases). Per germline, CDR1 LNHDA and CDR2 SQIVND (reference sequence). Deletions cut 4 bases from V and 6 bases from J, with 10 bases between. CDR3 length: 13 residues. The CDR3 loop is CASSTVDSQPQHF. CDR3 nucleotides: TGTGCCAGTAGTACCGTGGACAGTCAGCCCCAGCATTTT.

V and J are TRBV6-1 and TRBJ1-2; perhaps TRBD1 as D (6 bases). The CDR3 spans 14 residues. Germline assignment: CDR1 MNHNS and CDR2 SASEGT. V was trimmed by 0 bases and J by 6 bases, leaving 11 bases between them. In DNA, the CDR3 is TGTGCCAGCAGTGAAGCGGGGGGGGCTCATGGCTACACCTTC. Residues: CASSEAGGAHGYTF.

This clone has a handful of counts. The chain has TRBV5-1 and TRBJ1-2; D is possibly TRBD1 (6 bases). This CDR3 region has 13 residues. Trimming stripped 4 bases from V and 2 bases from J, with 9 bases between. The germline V gene encodes CDR1 SGHRS and CDR2 YFSETQ. The CDR3 region is CASSVTGNYGYTF. DNA for the CDR3: TGCGCCAGCAGCGTCACAGGGAACTATGGCTACACCTTC.

In this sample, this clone turned up a few times. CDR3 loop: CASSHGTGVGGTEAFF. The CDR3 nucleotides read TGCGCCAGCAGCCACGGGACAGGGGTTGGGGGAACTGAAGCTTTCTTT. This chain connects TRBV5-1 to TRBJ1-1, with TRBD1 matching over 10 bases. Germline V CDR1 and CDR2: SGHRS, YFSETQ. Trimming removed 4 bases from V and 5 bases from J; junction bases left unmatched: 11. The CDR3 loop spans 16 amino acids.

This rearrangement joins TRBV7-2 to TRBJ2-7, with TRBD2 matching over 9 bases. CDR1 and CDR2 from the germline V gene are SGHTA and FQGNSA. V dropped 0 bases and J dropped 1; count of bases not matched to a gene: 10. The CDR3 totals 18 residues. In DNA, the CDR3 is TGTGCCAGCAGCTTAGCCCAAAATCTAGCGGGGCCTTCCTACGAGCAGTACTTC. This translates into CASSLAQNLAGPSYEQYF.

This clone has a handful of counts. This chain links TRBV18 with TRBJ2-7; 10 bases line up with TRBD2. This CDR3 has 13 residues. The germline CDR1 and CDR2 sequences are KGHSH and LQKENI. Trimming cost V 5 bases and J 5 bases; bases outside gene matches: 3. CDR3 sequence: CASSDLAGDEQYF. As DNA, the CDR3 is TGTGCCAGCTCAGACCTAGCGGGGGACGAGCAGTACTTC.

The chain carries TRBV6-1 and TRBJ2-3; possibly TRBD1 for D (6 bases). Germline CDR1 MNHNS, CDR2 SASEGT. The CDR3 totals 14 residues. Trimming took 1 base from V and 6 from J, leaving 11 bases between them. The CDR3 protein is CASSEVGAEDTQYF. CDR3 DNA: TGTGCCAGCAGTGAAGTGGGGGCGGAGGATACGCAGTATTTT.

A few counts support this clone. The chain carries TRBV19 and TRBJ2-2, with D possibly being TRBD1 (6 bases). The CDR3 is made up of 17 amino acids. Germline V CDR1 and CDR2: LNHDA, SQIVND (reference sequence). V shed 10 bases and J shed 0 bases, with 21 bases lying between them. The CDR3 bases are TGTGCCACCCTATCCGCAGGGGTACTATCGAACACCGGGGAGCTGTTTTTT. It translates to CATLSAGVLSNTGELFF.